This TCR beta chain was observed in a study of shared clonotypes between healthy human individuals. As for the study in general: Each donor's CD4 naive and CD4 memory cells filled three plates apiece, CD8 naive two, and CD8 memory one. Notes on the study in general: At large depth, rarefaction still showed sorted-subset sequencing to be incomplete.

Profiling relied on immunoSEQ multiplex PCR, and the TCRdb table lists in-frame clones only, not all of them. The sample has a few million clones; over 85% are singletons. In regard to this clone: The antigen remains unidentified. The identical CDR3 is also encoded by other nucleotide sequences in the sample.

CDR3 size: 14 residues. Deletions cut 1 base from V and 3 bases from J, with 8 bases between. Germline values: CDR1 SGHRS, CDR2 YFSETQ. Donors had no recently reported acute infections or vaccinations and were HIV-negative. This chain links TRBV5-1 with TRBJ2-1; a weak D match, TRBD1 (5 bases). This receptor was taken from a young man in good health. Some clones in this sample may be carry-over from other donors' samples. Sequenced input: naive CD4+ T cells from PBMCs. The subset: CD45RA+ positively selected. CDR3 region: CASSLSQGYNEQFF. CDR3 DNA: TGCGCCAGCAGCTTGTCGCAGGGCTACAATGAGCAGTTCTTC.